This TCR beta chain came from a study of blood T cells in healthy people across ages. Samples each yielded at least 6 micrograms of total RNA. It was with a sample-barcoded 5' primer and a J-beta primer mix that a second PCR of about 7 to 12 cycles was run. TCRdb re-analysed the 5' RACE reads in MiXCR, keeping a single row per CDR3 protein. The data show some 850,000 distinct CDR3 sequences, roughly 26% seen once. This clonotype was observed a few times. CDR3 length: 13 amino acids. V shed 11 bases, J shed 5 bases, and the junction held 8 bases outside the gene matches. The same data also went into a second study, on T cells of mothers and their children.

Sequencing input: blood. The rearrangement links TRBV12-3 or TRBV12-4 to TRBJ2-5; the match to TRBD2 covers 10 bases. This TCR was sampled from a boy younger than 18 in good health. The CDR3 spells CASQAGGEETQYF. CDR3 bases: TGTGCCTCTCAAGCGGGGGGGGAGGAGACCCAGTACTTC.